The T cell receptor beta chain described here comes from a study of shared clonotypes between healthy human individuals. A word on this clone: As yet, its antigen is unknown.

Repertoires were generated with immunoSEQ multiplex PCR, while TCRdb's copy carries only in-frame clones and drops some. This sample has about 1.1 million clones, with roughly 74% found just once. General study results and limits: On the whole, naive subsets had larger estimated richness than memory subsets had.

The TCR sequence derives from a man younger than 30 in good health. Some clones in this sample may be carry-over from other donors' samples. Sequencing was carried out using memory CD4+ T cells from PBMCs. The subset denotes: CD45RA-negative fraction.

In DNA, the CDR3 is TGCGCCAGCAGCCGCGGCTACGGGGGGGGAGAAGAGACCCAGTACTTC. The encoded protein is CASSRGYGGGEETQYF. V usage is TRBV4-1 and J usage is TRBJ2-5; 8 nucleotides line up with TRBD2. Unmatched junction bases numbered 10, after V lost 4 bases and J lost 3 bases. Germline V gives CDR1 MGHRA, CDR2 YSYEKL. The CDR3 covers 16 residues.